These 22 T cell receptor beta chains were all obtained from the same sample, sequenced in a study of blood T cell repertoires in COVID-19. Measured with immunoSEQ multiplex PCR; TCRdb has only the in-frame clones, and not every one. Of approximately 300,000 clones listed, under 90% are singletons. Input material: PBMCs or T cells enriched from blood (not recorded which). The receptors were sampled from a man in his sixties who had recovered from COVID-19.

Remarks on this clone: One end of the junction is discordant with germline, which a read error may explain. The V and J genes are TRBV7-7 and TRBJ2-7; weak D call: TRBD2 (6 bases). Germline V gene sequence: CDR1 SSHAT, CDR2 FNYEAQ (reference sequence). The CDR3 contains 13 residues. The CDR3 loop is CASSSSTSGEQYF. The CDR3 DNA reads TGTGCTAGCAGCTCGTCGACGAGCGGGGAGCAGTACTTC.

V and J are TRBV7-2 and TRBJ2-1; 7 nucleotides align to TRBD2. CDR3 size: 15 residues. Trimming cost V 3 bases and J 5 bases; bases outside gene matches: 7. Germline loops: CDR1 SGHTA, CDR2 FQGNSA. Here the CDR3 reads CASSLMGAGNNEQFF. CDR3 in DNA: TGTGCCAGCAGCTTGATGGGAGCGGGAAACAATGAGCAGTTCTTC.

This chain connects TRBV11-2 to TRBJ2-1, with 8 bases aligning to TRBD1. CDR3 length equals 16 residues. Germline-derived CDR1 and CDR2 are SGHAT and FQNNGV. V shed 2 bases, J shed 2 bases, and the junction held 5 bases outside the gene matches. CDR3 sequence: CASSLRVTGAYNEQFF. The CDR3 DNA is TGTGCCAGCAGCTTAAGGGTGACAGGGGCCTACAATGAGCAGTTCTTC.

This clone was detected only once. The chain carries TRBV18 and TRBJ2-7; the match to TRBD1 covers 9 bases. V gave up 2 bases and J gave up 6 bases; unmatched junction bases: 8. The V gene's germline CDR1 is KGHSH and CDR2 LQKENI. CDR3 length: 15 amino acids. The CDR3 DNA reads as TGTGCCAGCTCACCAAGGGCGACAGGGGGATCCGAGCAGTACTTC. It is translated as CASSPRATGGSEQYF. The variable domain in full, completed from reference TRBV18 and TRBJ2-7, reads NAGVMQNPRHLVRRRGQEARLRCSPMKGHSHVYWYRQLPEEGLKFMVYLQKENIIDESGMPKERFSAEFPKEGPSILRIQQVVRGDSAAYFCASSPRATGGSEQYFGPGTRLTVT.

The chain couples TRBV29-1 to TRBJ2-7; TRBD1 matches at 12 bases. CDR1 SQVTM and CDR2 ANQGSEA come from the germline V gene. This CDR3 has 14 residues. Trimming cost V 4 bases and J 5 bases; bases outside gene matches: 6. This CDR3 reads CSVGDRGRRNEQYF. The CDR3 region has the DNA TGCAGCGTTGGGGACAGGGGGCGAAGGAACGAGCAGTACTTC.

The chain combines TRBV19 with TRBJ2-3, with 9 bases identical to TRBD2. V trimming: 4 bases; J trimming: 4 bases; junction bases outside the gene matches: 12. CDR1 is LNHDA and CDR2 is SQIVND in the germline V gene (reference sequence). The CDR3 loop spans 17 amino acids. CDR3 nucleotides: TGTGCCAGTAGTAGTGGGGCGGGAGGGCCGCTGGCAGATACGCAGTATTTT. It encodes CASSSGAGGPLADTQYF. Drawing the rest from reference TRBV19 and TRBJ2-3, the complete variable domain is DGGITQSPKYLFRKEGQNVTLSCEQNLNHDAMYWYRQDPGQGLRLIYYSQIVNDFQKGDIAEGYSVSREKKESFPLTVTSAQKNPTAFYLCASSSGAGGPLADTQYFGPGTRLTVL.

The V gene is TRBV9, the J gene TRBJ2-1; 11 bases match TRBD1. V was pared by 0 bases and J by 9 bases, with 8 bases of the junction left unmatched. CDR1 is SGDLS, CDR2 YYNGEE, per germline. The CDR3 length is 16 residues. The CDR3 coding sequence is TGTGCCAGCAGCGTAGGGGGGACAGGGGGAGTGGTTGAGCAGTTCTTC. It specifies CASSVGGTGGVVEQFF.

The J gene is TRBJ1-1, the V gene TRBV18, with TRBD1 matching over 7 bases. V gave up 3 bases and J gave up 3 bases; unmatched junction bases: 7. From germline, CDR1 is KGHSH and CDR2 LQKENI. The CDR3 spans 15 residues. The CDR3 sequence is CASSPSGQAYTEAFF. For the CDR3, the DNA is TGTGCCAGCTCACCCAGTGGACAGGCATACACTGAAGCTTTCTTT.

V is TRBV15 and J is TRBJ1-1; no definite D call. CDR1 and CDR2 from the germline V gene are LNHNV and YYDKDF (reference sequence). Deletions cut 1 base from V and 3 bases from J, with 6 bases between. This CDR3 has 13 amino acids. The CDR3 nucleotides read TGTGCCACCAGCAGAGTTGGAGACACTGAAGCTTTCTTT. Protein product: CATSRVGDTEAFF.

The chain recombines TRBV5-1 with TRBJ2-5; D is possibly TRBD1 (5 bases). The germline gives CDR1 SGHRS, CDR2 YFSETQ. There are 13 residues in the CDR3. Trimming cost V 6 bases and J 2 bases, with 11 bases left between them. CDR3 amino acids: CASTRTPQETQYF. The CDR3 coding sequence is TGCGCCAGCACCAGGACACCTCAAGAGACCCAGTACTTC.

This chain joins TRBV28 and TRBJ2-7; D unresolved. The germline V gene encodes CDR1 MDHEN and CDR2 SYDVKM. The CDR3 has 14 residues. Deletions cut 5 bases from V and 3 bases from J, with 14 bases between. DNA of the CDR3: TGTGCCAGCAGTCCGTTTGGCAGGTTCTACGAGCAGTACTTC. It encodes CASSPFGRFYEQYF. The whole variable domain, filled in from reference TRBV28 and TRBJ2-7, reads DVKVTQSSRYLVKRTGEKVFLECVQDMDHENMFWYRQDPGLGLRLIYFSYDVKMKEKGDIPEGYSVSREKKERFSLILESASTNQTSMYLCASSPFGRFYEQYFGPGTRLTVT.

The chain combines TRBV9 with TRBJ2-6; 10 bases map to TRBD1. Germline V CDR1 and CDR2: SGDLS, YYNGEE. This CDR3 is built from 17 residues. J gave up 7 bases and V 0 bases, and 7 bases lay outside the gene matches. This CDR3 is CASSVAPRTGGANVLTF. The CDR3 nucleotides read TGTGCCAGCAGCGTAGCGCCCCGGACAGGGGGTGCCAACGTCCTGACTTTC.

The chain couples TRBV24-1 to TRBJ2-1, with 10 positions matching TRBD2. Germline values: CDR1 KGHDR, CDR2 SFDVKD. The CDR3 runs to 16 residues. The V segment lost 5 bases and the J segment 4 bases; nucleotides outside the gene matches: 7. CDR3 residues: CATSAPKLAGYNEQFF. Here the CDR3 DNA reads TGTGCCACCAGTGCCCCAAAACTAGCGGGGTACAATGAGCAGTTCTTC.

The chain links TRBV28 to TRBJ1-5; D ambiguous. CDR1 and CDR2 from the germline V gene are MDHEN and SYDVKM. The CDR3 totals 15 residues. Trimming removed 2 bases from V and 0 bases from J, with 8 bases in between. This chain's CDR3 is CASSLRQYSNQPQHF. DNA of the CDR3: TGTGCCAGCAGTTTACGACAATATAGCAATCAGCCCCAGCATTTT.

The chain links TRBV5-1 to TRBJ1-1; TRBD1 matches at 8 bases. The V gene end was trimmed by 1 base and the J gene end by 1 base; junction bases not matched to a gene: 6. The CDR3 has 16 residues. From germline, CDR1 is SGHRS and CDR2 YFSETQ. The CDR3 DNA is TGCGCCAGCAGCTTGAGTTCAGGGGGCTCGAACACTGAAGCTTTCTTT. Translating it yields CASSLSSGGSNTEAFF.

The V gene is TRBV19, the J gene TRBJ1-2, with D unclear. The V end was cut by 1 base, the J end by 0 bases, with 9 bases between. Looked up from germline, CDR1 is LNHDA and CDR2 is SQIVND (reference sequence). This CDR3 contains 15 residues. DNA for the CDR3: TGTGCCAGTAGTATAGGGACTCGCGCTAACTATGGCTACACCTTC. Translating gives CASSIGTRANYGYTF.

J is TRBJ2-1 and V is TRBV4-1; 7 bases line up with TRBD2. CDR1 is MGHRA and CDR2 is YSYEKL in the germline V gene. The CDR3 runs to 16 residues. J lost 0 bases, V lost 6 bases, and 8 bases had no gene match. The CDR3 region has the DNA TGCGCCAGCAGTACCCCTACGGGGGGCTCCTACAATGAGCAGTTCTTC. It codes for CASSTPTGGSYNEQFF.

The J gene is TRBJ1-6, the V gene TRBV5-4; 7 bases are a match to TRBD1. The CDR3 is 15 amino acids. Germline V gene sequence: CDR1 SGHNT, CDR2 YYREEE (reference sequence). J was trimmed by 9 bases and V by 3 bases; bases with no gene match: 9. The CDR3 region is CASSSIDRVGSPLHF. As DNA, the CDR3 is TGTGCCAGCAGCTCGATCGACAGGGTTGGTTCACCCCTCCACTTT.

This clone occurred once. This rearrangement joins TRBV2 to TRBJ1-1, with a possible D match to TRBD1 (5 bases). V shed 7 bases and J shed 5 bases, with 14 bases lying between them. In germline, CDR1 is SNHLY, CDR2 FYNNEI. This CDR3 has 13 residues. The CDR3 sequence: CASKQVLLTEAFF. The DNA for the CDR3 is TGTGCCAGCAAACAGGTACTTTTGACTGAAGCTTTCTTT.

The chain combines TRBV28 with TRBJ1-1; D is uncertain. The germline V gene encodes CDR1 MDHEN and CDR2 SYDVKM. The length of the CDR3 is 12 residues. The ends were cut back, 7 bases at V and 1 base at J, with 7 bases in the middle. The CDR3 protein is CASIAKNTEAFF. In DNA, the CDR3 is TGTGCCAGCATTGCGAAGAACACTGAAGCTTTCTTT. The full variable domain, rest sourced from reference TRBV28 and TRBJ1-1, is DVKVTQSSRYLVKRTGEKVFLECVQDMDHENMFWYRQDPGLGLRLIYFSYDVKMKEKGDIPEGYSVSREKKERFSLILESASTNQTSMYLCASIAKNTEAFFGQGTRLTVV.

The V gene is TRBV28, the J gene TRBJ2-7, with 9 bases matching TRBD2. Germline V gives CDR1 MDHEN, CDR2 SYDVKM. The trim removed 2 bases at V and 7 bases at J, leaving 6 bases unmatched. CDR3 length: 14 amino acids. CDR3 nucleotide sequence: TGTGCCAGCAGTTTAAGCGGGAGGTTTGGAGAGCAGTACTTC. It codes for CASSLSGRFGEQYF.

V is TRBV25-1 and J is TRBJ2-5; TRBD1 might be the D (6 bases). The V gene's germline CDR1 is MGHDK and CDR2 SYGVNS. Trimming removed 8 bases from V and 5 bases from J, with 21 bases in between. The CDR3 consists of 15 residues. The CDR3 loop is CASGVRQQGEETQYF. The DNA for the CDR3 is TGTGCCAGCGGAGTCCGGCAACAGGGAGAGGAGACCCAGTACTTC. Together with reference TRBV25-1 and TRBJ2-5, the CDR3 gives the full variable domain: EADIYQTPRYLVIGTGKKITLECSQTMGHDKMYWYQQDPGMELHLIHYSYGVNSTEKGDLSSESTVSRIRTEHFPLTLESARPSHTSQYLCASGVRQQGEETQYFGPGTRLLVL.